Each of the 22 T cell receptor beta chains below was sequenced from the same sample in a study of blood T cell repertoires in COVID-19. The protocol was immunoSEQ multiplex PCR, while the TCRdb copy is restricted to in-frame clones and leaves out a portion. The table includes under 250,000 clones, roughly 86% detected once. Sequenced material: peripheral blood. The receptors were sampled from a woman aged 60 to 75 who had recovered from COVID-19.

The gene calls are TRBV11-2 and TRBJ1-5; 9 nucleotides line up with TRBD1. This CDR3 is built from 18 residues. The germline CDR1 and CDR2 sequences are SGHAT and FQNNGV. Germline trimming cut 4 bases from V and 2 bases from J; bases unmatched to any gene: 12. The CDR3 bases are TGTGCCAGCAGCTGCCCGGACAGGGGAACATCTGGCAATCAGCCCCAGCATTTT. Translated: CASSCPDRGTSGNQPQHF. The complete variable domain, with remaining parts taken from reference TRBV11-2 and TRBJ1-5, reads EAGVAQSPRYKIIEKRQSVAFWCNPISGHATLYWYQQILGQGPKLLIQFQNNGVVDDSQLPKDRFSAERLKGVDSTLKIQPAKLEDSAVYLCASSCPDRGTSGNQPQHFGDGTRLSIL.

The CDR3 reads CASSALPGGNDEQYF. In DNA, the CDR3 is TGTGCCAGCAGCGCCCTCCCGGGGGGGAACGACGAGCAGTACTTC. This chain connects TRBV9 to TRBJ2-7, with TRBD2 matching 8 bases. This CDR3 contains 15 residues. Germline assignment: CDR1 SGDLS and CDR2 YYNGEE. Germline trimming cut 3 bases from V and 5 bases from J; bases unmatched to any gene: 10.

V gene TRBV6-5 combines with J gene TRBJ2-5; D might be TRBD2 (5 bases). V lost 7 bases, J lost 7 bases, and 19 bases lay in between. CDR3 length: 14 amino acids. Germline values: CDR1 MNHEY, CDR2 SVGAGI. As DNA, the CDR3 is TGTGCCAGCACCCGGACGCGGACTTCGGGGACCCAGTACTTC. Translating gives CASTRTRTSGTQYF.

This chain joins TRBV20-1 and TRBJ2-1; 10 bases match TRBD2. The CDR3 consists of 16 residues. The J segment lost 1 base and the V segment lost 3 bases, leaving 6 bases of the junction unmatched. Looked up from germline, CDR1 is DFQATT and CDR2 is SNEGSKA (reference sequence). CDR3 bases: TGCAGTGCTAGTAAGCCTAGCGGGGGATCCTACAATGAGCAGTTCTTC. Protein product: CSASKPSGGSYNEQFF.

This sequence joins TRBV12-3 or TRBV12-4 and TRBJ1-4; D unresolved. CDR3 size: 13 residues. The ends were cut back, 1 base at V and 8 bases at J, with 8 bases in the middle. CDR3 in DNA: TGTGCCAGCAGTTTAGGGAGTGAAGAAAAACTGTTTTTT. Encoded protein: CASSLGSEEKLFF.

The chain carries TRBV9 and TRBJ1-3; D not resolved. V was clipped by 5 bases and J by 0 bases, with 18 bases between them. Per germline, CDR1 SGDLS and CDR2 YYNGEE. CDR3 length: 17 amino acids. The chain's CDR3 is CASSLSRGTPSGNTIYF. The CDR3 DNA reads TGTGCCAGCAGTTTATCAAGAGGCACCCCCTCTGGAAACACCATATATTTT.

A remark on this clone: An end of the junction does not agree with germline; a read error may underlie this. J is TRBJ1-6 and V is TRBV5-1, with 12 bases aligning to TRBD1. Germline CDR1 SGHRS, CDR2 YFSETQ. The CDR3 is 21 residues long. CDR3: CASSLGRSGQGANPPNSPLHF. The CDR3 DNA reads as TGCGCCAGCAGTTTGGGGCGATCGGGACAGGGGGCCAATCCCCCAAATTCACCCCTCCACTTT.

V and J are TRBV10-3 and TRBJ1-3; no firm D call. Per germline, CDR1 ENHRY and CDR2 SYGVKD. V dropped 7 bases and J dropped 0 bases, with 13 bases sitting between them. This CDR3 is 15 amino acids long. The CDR3 here is CAITAQLSSGNTIYF. In DNA, the CDR3 is TGTGCCATCACGGCACAGCTAAGCTCTGGAAACACCATATATTTT.

This chain joins TRBV11-3 and TRBJ2-3; D might be TRBD1 (6 bases). Germline V lookup: CDR1 SGHNT, CDR2 YENEEA. The CDR3 covers 15 residues. V lost 5 bases and J lost 4, with 16 bases in between. CDR3 nucleotides: TGTGCCAGCAGCAAGCAGGGGTCTGGGGCAGATACGCAGTATTTT. It specifies CASSKQGSGADTQYF.

The genes are TRBV2 and TRBJ2-7; weak D call: TRBD2 (5 bases). Germline V gene data show CDR1 as SNHLY and CDR2 as FYNNEI. The CDR3 loop spans 15 amino acids. Trimming cost V 2 bases and J 3 bases, with 14 bases left between them. The CDR3 loop is CASSEPGFGLYEQYF. Written as DNA, the CDR3 is TGTGCCAGCAGTGAACCGGGGTTCGGTCTCTACGAGCAGTACTTC.

The chain couples TRBV5-4 to TRBJ2-5; 10 bases are a match to TRBD1. CDR1 SGHNT and CDR2 YYREEE come from the germline V gene (reference sequence). There are 14 residues in the CDR3. The junction had 5 bases not matched to a gene; V was cut back by 4 bases and J by 5 bases. CDR3 sequence (DNA): TGTGCCAGCAGCCCCGGACAGGGGGGGGAGACCCAGTACTTC. Translating gives CASSPGQGGETQYF.

The rearrangement links TRBV6-5 to TRBJ2-3, with D possibly matching TRBD1 (6 bases). The CDR3 is 12 residues long. CDR1 and CDR2 from the germline V gene are MNHEY and SVGAGI. Trimming removed 9 bases from V and 3 bases from J, with 10 bases in between. This chain's CDR3 is CASGRGTDTQYF. CDR3 bases: TGTGCCAGTGGCAGGGGAACAGATACGCAGTATTTT.

CDR3 bases: TGTGCCAGCAGAAAGAGAAAGGGGCCATACGAGCAGTACTTC. Its protein product is CASRKRKGPYEQYF. The chain carries TRBV28 and TRBJ2-7; possible D gene TRBD1, 5 bases. The CDR3 spans 14 residues. Trimming removed 6 bases at V and 4 bases at J, with 16 bases between. Germline CDR1 reads MDHEN; CDR2 reads SYDVKM.

J is TRBJ1-2 and V is TRBV9, with 7 bases fitting TRBD1. Germline values: CDR1 SGDLS, CDR2 YYNGEE. Trimming removed 0 bases from V and 6 bases from J; junction bases left unmatched: 2. CDR3 size: 13 residues. DNA for the CDR3: TGTGCCAGCAGCGTAGAGGGGGCCAATGGCTACACCTTC. Protein: CASSVEGANGYTF.

The chain links TRBV7-3 to TRBJ2-1; unclear D gene. CDR1 is SGHTA, CDR2 FQGTGA, per germline. CDR3 length: 13 amino acids. Deletions cut 2 bases from V and 5 bases from J, with 7 bases between. CDR3 residues: CASSLFLDNEQFF. CDR3 coding DNA: TGTGCCAGCAGCTTATTCCTTGACAATGAGCAGTTCTTC.

This chain uses TRBV20-1 with TRBJ2-7; possibly TRBD2 for D (5 bases). The CDR3 has 11 amino acids. Trimming took 5 bases from V and 5 from J, leaving 10 bases between them. Germline CDR1 DFQATT, CDR2 SNEGSKA (reference sequence). CDR3 sequence: CSAAADHEQYF. CDR3 DNA sequence: TGCAGTGCTGCAGCGGACCACGAGCAGTACTTC.

The rearrangement links TRBV5-4 to TRBJ1-2; a weak D match, TRBD1 (5 bases). V lost 3 bases and J 4 bases, leaving 13 bases between the germline ends. This CDR3 has 14 amino acids. Germline CDR1 is SGHNT and CDR2 is YYREEE (reference sequence). CDR3 region: CASSSLTALYGYTF. CDR3 DNA sequence: TGTGCCAGCAGCTCCTTGACAGCCCTCTATGGCTACACCTTC.

This clone showed up just a few times. This chain links TRBV19 with TRBJ2-7, with D perhaps TRBD1 (6 bases). The CDR3 has 14 residues. Trimming removed 5 bases from V and 6 bases from J, with 17 bases in between. Germline V gene lookup returns CDR1 LNHDA and CDR2 SQIVND (reference sequence). CDR3 sequence (DNA): TGTGCCAGTAGTTCCCGACAGGCGACCTCCGAGCAGTACTTC. The encoded protein is CASSSRQATSEQYF.

V gene TRBV11-2 combines with J gene TRBJ2-5, with TRBD2 matching over 9 bases. The CDR3 contains 15 residues. V dropped 4 bases and J dropped 5; count of bases not matched to a gene: 8. CDR1 SGHAT and CDR2 FQNNGV come from the germline V gene. The CDR3 region is CASSSAGGPWETQYF. The CDR3 region has the DNA TGTGCCAGCAGCTCCGCGGGGGGGCCGTGGGAGACCCAGTACTTC.

Only one count was recorded for this clone. The chain carries TRBV7-2 and TRBJ1-3; maybe TRBD1 (5 bases). Trimming left V 5 bases short and J 3 bases short, with 17 bases between. Germline CDR1 is SGHTA and CDR2 is FQGNSA. The CDR3 loop spans 16 amino acids. In DNA, the CDR3 is TGTGCCAGCAGCGTGGGCGGGGGAACATATGGAAACACCATATATTTT. Its translation: CASSVGGGTYGNTIYF. The whole variable domain, remainder taken from reference TRBV7-2 and TRBJ1-3, is GAGVSQSPSNKVTEKGKDVELRCDPISGHTALYWYRQSLGQGLEFLIYFQGNSAPDKSGLPSDRFSAERTGGSVSTLTIQRTQQEDSAVYLCASSVGGGTYGNTIYFGEGSWLTVV.

The chain is built from TRBV28 and TRBJ1-1; TRBD1 is a possible D gene (5 bases). From germline, CDR1 is MDHEN and CDR2 SYDVKM. V was shortened by 5 bases and J by 5 bases, with 15 bases between the two germline ends. The CDR3 is 14 amino acids. In DNA form, the CDR3 reads TGTGCCAGCAGTCGGGGGGGAGCGGGGACTGAAGCTTTCTTT. Translating it yields CASSRGGAGTEAFF.

The rearrangement uses TRBV6-5 and TRBJ2-7; perhaps TRBD1 as D (5 bases). Germline V gene lookup returns CDR1 MNHEY and CDR2 SVGAGI. CDR3 length: 13 residues. Trimming took 6 bases from V and 4 from J, leaving 13 bases between them. The CDR3 loop is CASRESGFYEQYF. The DNA of the CDR3 is TGTGCCAGCAGGGAGTCAGGGTTTTACGAGCAGTACTTC.